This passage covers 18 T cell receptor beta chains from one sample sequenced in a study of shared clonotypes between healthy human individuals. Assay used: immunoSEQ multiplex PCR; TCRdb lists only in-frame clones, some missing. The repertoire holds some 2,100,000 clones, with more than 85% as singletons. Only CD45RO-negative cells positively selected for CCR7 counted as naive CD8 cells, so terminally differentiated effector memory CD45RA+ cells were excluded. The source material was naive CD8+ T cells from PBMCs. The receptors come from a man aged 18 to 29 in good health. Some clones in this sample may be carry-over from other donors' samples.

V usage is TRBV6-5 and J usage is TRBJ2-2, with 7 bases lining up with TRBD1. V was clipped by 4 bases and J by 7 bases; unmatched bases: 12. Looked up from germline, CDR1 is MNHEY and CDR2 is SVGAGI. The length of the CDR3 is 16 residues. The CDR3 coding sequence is TGTGCCAGCAGTTTGACAGGGCCGGTCGGTGTCGGGGAGCTGTTTTTT. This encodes CASSLTGPVGVGELFF.

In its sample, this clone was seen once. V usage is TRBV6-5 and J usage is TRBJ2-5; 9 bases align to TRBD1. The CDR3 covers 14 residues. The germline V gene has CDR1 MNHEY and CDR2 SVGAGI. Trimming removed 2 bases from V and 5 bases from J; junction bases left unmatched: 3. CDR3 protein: CASSYGQGRETQYF. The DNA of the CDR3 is TGTGCCAGCAGTTACGGACAGGGGAGGGAGACCCAGTACTTC.

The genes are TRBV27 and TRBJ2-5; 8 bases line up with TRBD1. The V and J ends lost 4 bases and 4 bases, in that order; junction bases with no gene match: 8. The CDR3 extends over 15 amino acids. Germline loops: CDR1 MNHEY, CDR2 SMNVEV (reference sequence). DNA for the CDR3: TGTGCCAGCAGTTACCGGACAGGGATCTCAGAGACCCAGTACTTC. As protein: CASSYRTGISETQYF.

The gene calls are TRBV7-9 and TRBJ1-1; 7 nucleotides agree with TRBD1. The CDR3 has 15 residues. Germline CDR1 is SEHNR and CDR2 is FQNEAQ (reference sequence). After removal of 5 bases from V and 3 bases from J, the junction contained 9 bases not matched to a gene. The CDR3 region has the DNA TGTGCCAGCAGCGCCCAAGGACAGGACCACACTGAAGCTTTCTTT. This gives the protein CASSAQGQDHTEAFF.

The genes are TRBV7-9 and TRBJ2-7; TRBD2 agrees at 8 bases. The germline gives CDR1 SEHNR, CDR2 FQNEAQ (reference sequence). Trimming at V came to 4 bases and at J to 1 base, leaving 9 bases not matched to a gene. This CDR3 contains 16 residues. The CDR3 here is CASSSSRAGGSYEQYF. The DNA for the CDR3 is TGTGCCAGCAGCTCCTCTAGGGCGGGAGGTTCCTACGAGCAGTACTTC. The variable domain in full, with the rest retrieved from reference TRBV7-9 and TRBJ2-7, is DTGVSQNPRHKITKRGQNVTFRCDPISEHNRLYWYRQTLGQGPEFLTYFQNEAQLEKSRLLSDRFSAERPKGSFSTLEIQRTEQGDSAMYLCASSSSRAGGSYEQYFGPGTRLTVT.

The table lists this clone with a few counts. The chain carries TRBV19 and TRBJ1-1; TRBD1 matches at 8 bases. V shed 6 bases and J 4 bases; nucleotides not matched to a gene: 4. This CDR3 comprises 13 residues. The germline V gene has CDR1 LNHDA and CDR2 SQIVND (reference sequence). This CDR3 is CASRTTGGTEAFF. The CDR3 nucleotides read TGTGCCAGTAGGACTACAGGGGGCACTGAAGCTTTCTTT.

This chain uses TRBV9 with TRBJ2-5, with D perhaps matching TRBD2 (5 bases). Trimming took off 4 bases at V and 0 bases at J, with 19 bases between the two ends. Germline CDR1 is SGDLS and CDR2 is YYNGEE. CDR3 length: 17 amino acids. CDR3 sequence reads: CASSSRPTSGYQETQYF. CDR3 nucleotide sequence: TGTGCCAGCAGCTCCCGCCCGACCAGCGGATACCAAGAGACCCAGTACTTC.

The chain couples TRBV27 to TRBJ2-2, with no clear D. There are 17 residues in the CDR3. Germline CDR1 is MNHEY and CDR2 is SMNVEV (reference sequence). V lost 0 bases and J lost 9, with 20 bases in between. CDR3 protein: CASSLSLADESVRELFF. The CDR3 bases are TGTGCCAGCAGTTTATCGTTAGCCGACGAGAGTGTACGGGAGCTGTTTTTT.

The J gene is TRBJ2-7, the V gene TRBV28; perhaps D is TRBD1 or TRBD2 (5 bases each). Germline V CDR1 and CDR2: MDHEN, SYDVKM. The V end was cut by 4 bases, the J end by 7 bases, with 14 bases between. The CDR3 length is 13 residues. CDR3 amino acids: CASSSPGPAEQYF. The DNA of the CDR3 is TGTGCCAGCAGTTCACCGGGACCCGCGGAGCAGTACTTC.

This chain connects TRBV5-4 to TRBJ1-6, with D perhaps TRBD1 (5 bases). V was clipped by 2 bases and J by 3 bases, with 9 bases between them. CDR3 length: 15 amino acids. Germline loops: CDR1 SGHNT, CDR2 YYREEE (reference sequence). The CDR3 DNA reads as TGTGCCAGCAGCTTAGGTCAGGGCTATAATTCACCCCTCCACTTT. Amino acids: CASSLGQGYNSPLHF.

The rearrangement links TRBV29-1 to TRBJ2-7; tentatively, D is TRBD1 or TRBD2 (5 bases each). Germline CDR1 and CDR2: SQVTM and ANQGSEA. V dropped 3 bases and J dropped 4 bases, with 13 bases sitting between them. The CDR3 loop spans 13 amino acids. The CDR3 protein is CSVDSGTEYEQYF. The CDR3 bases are TGCAGCGTTGATTCCGGGACGGAGTACGAGCAGTACTTC.

The CDR3, as DNA: TGTGCCAGCAGCTCTAGCATGGGGGGAAACACCATATATTTT. Its translation is CASSSSMGGNTIYF. The chain joins TRBV6-1 to TRBJ1-3; no clear D gene. Germline assignment: CDR1 MNHNS and CDR2 SASEGT. The germline V and J ends were trimmed by 6 bases and 4 bases, with 13 bases remaining between them. The CDR3 spans 14 residues.

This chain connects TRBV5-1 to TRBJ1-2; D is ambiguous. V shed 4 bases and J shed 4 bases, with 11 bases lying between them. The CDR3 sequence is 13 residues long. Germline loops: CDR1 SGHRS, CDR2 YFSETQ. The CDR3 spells CASSPVSGYGYTF. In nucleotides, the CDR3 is TGCGCCAGCAGCCCGGTTTCAGGCTATGGCTACACCTTC.

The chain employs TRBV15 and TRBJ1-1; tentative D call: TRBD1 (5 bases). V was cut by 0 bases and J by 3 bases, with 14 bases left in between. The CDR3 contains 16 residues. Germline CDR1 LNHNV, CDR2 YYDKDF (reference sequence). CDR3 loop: CATSRDMEGQDTEAFF. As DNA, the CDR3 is TGTGCCACCAGCAGAGATATGGAGGGGCAGGACACTGAAGCTTTCTTT.

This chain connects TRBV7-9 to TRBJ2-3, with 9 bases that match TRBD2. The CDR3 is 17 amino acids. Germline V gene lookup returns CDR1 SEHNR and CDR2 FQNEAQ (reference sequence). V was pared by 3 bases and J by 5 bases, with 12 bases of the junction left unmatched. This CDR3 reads CASSFRSAGGHGDTQYF. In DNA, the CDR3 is TGTGCCAGCAGCTTTCGCTCAGCGGGAGGCCATGGAGATACGCAGTATTTT.

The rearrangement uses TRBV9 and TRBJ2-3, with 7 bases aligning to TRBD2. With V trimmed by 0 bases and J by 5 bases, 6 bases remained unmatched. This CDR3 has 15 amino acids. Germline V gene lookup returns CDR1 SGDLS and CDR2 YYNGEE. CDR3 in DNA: TGTGCCAGCAGCGTAGGGGGAGGGCCGGTAGATACGCAGTATTTT. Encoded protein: CASSVGGGPVDTQYF.

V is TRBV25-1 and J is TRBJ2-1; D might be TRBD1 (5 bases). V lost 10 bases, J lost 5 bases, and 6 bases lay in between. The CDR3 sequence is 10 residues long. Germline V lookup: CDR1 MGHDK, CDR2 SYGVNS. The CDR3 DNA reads TGTGCCACAGGGAACAATGAGCAGTTCTTC. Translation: CATGNNEQFF.

The CDR3 region is CASSPVAGGGSEQYF. CDR3 coding DNA: TGTGCCAGCAGCCCCGTAGCGGGAGGGGGCTCCGAGCAGTACTTC. The J gene is TRBJ2-5, the V gene TRBV7-9; 11 bases map to TRBD2. The J call is uncertain, as TRBJ2-7 better fits the DNA end. The CDR3 has 15 residues. The V gene's germline CDR1 is SEHNR and CDR2 FQNEAQ (reference sequence).